This TCR beta chain is from a study of cytomegalovirus exposure and HLA in healthy donors. For the study at large: The 90 to 150 validation repertoires were produced on the same platform as the 670 or so repertoires of the first cohort. This was reported in a later analysis. Regarding the study as a whole: Three chains tied to CMV proved CMV antigen-specific in vitro. Within the 120 or so validation repertoires, first-cohort TCR clusters tended to co-occur, according to a later analysis.

Assay: immunoSEQ multiplex PCR; the TCRdb copy retains only in-frame clones and omits some. The table lists around 70,000 clones, around 95% of them singletons. A note on this clone: Its antigen is still unknown.

This CDR3 comprises 17 residues. The junction had 9 bases not matched to a gene; V was cut back by 6 bases and J by 0 bases. Germline values: CDR1 WSHSY, CDR2 SAAADI. The TCR was taken from a man aged 18 to 29 in good health and CMV-seronegative. Sequenced input: PBMCs. The chain links TRBV10-2 to TRBJ2-1; 9 nucleotides line up with TRBD2. In nucleotides, the CDR3 is TGCGCCAGCAGGGGGGTTAGCGGGGGAATCTCCTACAATGAGCAGTTCTTC. This gives the protein CASRGVSGGISYNEQFF.